This TCR beta chain was sequenced during a study of blood T cell repertoires in COVID-19 (dated by TCRdb to the early 2020s). Study-level background: Samples from collaborators originated in the United States, Italy and Spain and spanned both the acute and convalescent phases of COVID-19. The repertoires were made available in a free public database intended to serve as a resource for research on the immune response to SARS-CoV-2. The samples were drawn from the first 160 participants of the ongoing ImmuneRACE study and from over 950 subjects provided by 6 global collaborators. Sample metadata almost always included a de-identified subject ID, COVID-19 status, age in years and sex. Where HLA class I and class II types were available, the types were taken from metadata supplied by the sample provider, not from assay-based typing. The dataset comprised deeply sampled blood TCRbeta repertoires from subjects exposed to, actively infected with, or recovered from COVID-19. The material from the prospective study consisted of cDNA or gDNA derived from T cells, B-cell-depleted T cells, or PBMCs. What the work shows at the level of the full study, not this receptor alone: How much clinical and demographic metadata was included differed by source and by participant, and the metadata was provided uncurated.

The immunoSEQ Assay, a bias-controlled multiplex PCR, was used to amplify TCRbeta CDR3 regions from genomic DNA. Per the original workflow: The number of nucleated cells in each sample was estimated by amplification of reference gene primers within the assay. To quantify the absolute abundance of each unique TCRbeta CDR3 rearrangement, sequence reads were collapsed and filtered. For each sample, productive Simpson clonality was calculated as the square root of Simpson's diversity index across productive rearrangements. TCRdb's version of the immuneACCESS table is confined to in-frame rearrangements and falls short of the full clone set. An unresolved V gene accounts for under half of the shortfall where checked; the remainder is of unknown origin. Clone size and the V and J calls come from that table; the DNA yielded D and trimming. Across this sample there are fewer than 60,000 clones, with under 90% seen only once. The ten most abundant clones make up over 8.5% of the sample.

To note about this clone: Its antigen specificity is not known. Base quality data are lacking; no much larger clone is found one base away.

V lost 0 bases and J lost 4 bases, and the count of bases not matched to a germline gene is 3. The CDR3 runs 16 residues from the cysteine to the phenylalanine. Of the read, only the CDR3 DNA is kept; its 48 bases are in frame from base 1. Per the germline V gene, KGHSH is the CDR1 and LQKENI is the CDR2. Whole blood was collected in K2EDTA tubes by collaborating institutions according to the institutions' own protocols. For TCRbeta analysis, collaborators shipped samples as frozen whole blood, isolated PBMCs, or DNA extracted from either of those sample types. This TCR was sampled from a man in his sixties with acute or convalescent COVID-19. The V and J genes are TRBV18 and TRBJ2-2; 9 central bases correspond to TRBD1. The specimen sequenced was peripheral blood. CDR3 loop: CASSPPRDRATGELFF. The sequence in DNA is TGTGCCAGCTCACCACCGCGGGACAGGGCCACCGGGGAGCTGTTTTTT.